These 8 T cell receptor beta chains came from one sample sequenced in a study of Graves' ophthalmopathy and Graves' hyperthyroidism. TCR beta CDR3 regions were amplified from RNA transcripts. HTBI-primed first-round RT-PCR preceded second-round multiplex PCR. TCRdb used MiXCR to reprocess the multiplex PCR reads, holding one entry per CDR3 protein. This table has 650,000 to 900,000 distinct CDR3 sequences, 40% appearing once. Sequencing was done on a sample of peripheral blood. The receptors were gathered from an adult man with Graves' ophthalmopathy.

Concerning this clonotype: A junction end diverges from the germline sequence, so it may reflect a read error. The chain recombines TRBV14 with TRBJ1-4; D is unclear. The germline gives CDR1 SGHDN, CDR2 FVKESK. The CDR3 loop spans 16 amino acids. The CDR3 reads CASSPLRDAANEKLFF. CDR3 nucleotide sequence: TGCGCCAGCAGCCCGTTAAGGGATGCAGCTAATGAAAAACTGTTTTTT.

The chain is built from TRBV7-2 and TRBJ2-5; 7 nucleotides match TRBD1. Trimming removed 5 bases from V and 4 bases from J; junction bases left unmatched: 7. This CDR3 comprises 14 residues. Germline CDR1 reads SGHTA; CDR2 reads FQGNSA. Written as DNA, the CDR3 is TGTGCCAGCAGCCTGGGACAGTTAATAGAGACCCAGTACTTC. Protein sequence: CASSLGQLIETQYF.

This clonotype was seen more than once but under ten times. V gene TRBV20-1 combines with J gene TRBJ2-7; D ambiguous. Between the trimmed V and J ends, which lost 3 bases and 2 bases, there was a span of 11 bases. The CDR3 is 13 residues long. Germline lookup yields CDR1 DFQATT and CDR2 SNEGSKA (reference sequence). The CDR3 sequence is CSARDDRTYEQYF. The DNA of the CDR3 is TGCAGTGCTAGGGACGACCGAACCTACGAGCAGTACTTC.

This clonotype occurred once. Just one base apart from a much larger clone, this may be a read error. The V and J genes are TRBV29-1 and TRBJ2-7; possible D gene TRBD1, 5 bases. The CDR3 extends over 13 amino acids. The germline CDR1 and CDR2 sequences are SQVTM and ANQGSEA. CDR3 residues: CSVAQGVVYEQCF. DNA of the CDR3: TGCAGCGTTGCCCAGGGTGTTGTTTACGAGCAGTGCTTC.

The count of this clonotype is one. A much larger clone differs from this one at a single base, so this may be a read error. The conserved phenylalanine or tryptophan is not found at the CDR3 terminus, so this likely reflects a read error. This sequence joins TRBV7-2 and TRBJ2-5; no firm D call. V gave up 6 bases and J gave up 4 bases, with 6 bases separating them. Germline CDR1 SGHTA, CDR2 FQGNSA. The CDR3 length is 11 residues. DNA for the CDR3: TGTGCCAGCAGAGAAGCAGAGACCCAGTACTCC. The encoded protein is CASREAETQYS.

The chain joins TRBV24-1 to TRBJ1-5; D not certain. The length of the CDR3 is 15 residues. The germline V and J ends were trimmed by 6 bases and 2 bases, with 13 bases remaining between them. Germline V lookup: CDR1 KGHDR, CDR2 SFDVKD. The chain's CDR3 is CATSYSARGNQPQHF. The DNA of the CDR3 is TGTGCCACCAGTTACTCGGCCCGGGGCAATCAGCCCCAGCATTTT.

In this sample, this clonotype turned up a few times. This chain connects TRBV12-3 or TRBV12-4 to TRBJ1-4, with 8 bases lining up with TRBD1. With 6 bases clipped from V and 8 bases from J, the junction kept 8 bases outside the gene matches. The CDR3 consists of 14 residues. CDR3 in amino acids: CASSPGQGFEKLFF. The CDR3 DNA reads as TGTGCCAGCAGCCCCGGACAGGGTTTCGAAAAACTGTTTTTT.

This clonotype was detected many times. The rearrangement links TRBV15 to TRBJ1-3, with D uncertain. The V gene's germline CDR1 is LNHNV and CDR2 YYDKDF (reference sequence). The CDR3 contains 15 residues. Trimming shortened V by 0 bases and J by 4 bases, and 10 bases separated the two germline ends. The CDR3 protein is CATSRDGIGGNTIYF. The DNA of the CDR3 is TGTGCCACCAGCAGAGATGGTATAGGGGGAAACACCATATATTTT.